The T cell receptor (beta chain) under discussion was sequenced for a study of blood T cell repertoires in COVID-19. Overall study context: PBMCs, B-cell-depleted T cells, or T cells were the source of the cDNA or gDNA that made up the material.

Germline-derived CDR1 and CDR2 are WSHSY and SAAADI. The CDR3 extends over 14 amino acids. Trimming pared 10 bases from V and 3 bases from J, leaving 13 bases between. The study counted Cohort 3 donors as recovered given two negative PCRs, clearance, or symptom resolution. Repertoires were generated with immunoSEQ multiplex PCR, while TCRdb's copy carries only in-frame clones and drops some. The data contain almost 250,000 clones, more than 85% of them singletons. This clone was seen only once. This sequence was found in a woman between 50 and 59 years old who had recovered from COVID-19. This chain uses TRBV10-2 with TRBJ1-6; weak D call: TRBD1 (5 bases). Material: PBMCs or T cells enriched from blood (not recorded which). The CDR3: CATQEGSYNSPLHF. Written as DNA, the CDR3 is TGCGCCACGCAGGAGGGGAGCTATAATTCACCCCTCCACTTT.